What follows are 6 T cell receptor beta chains derived from one specimen sequenced in a study of cytomegalovirus exposure and HLA in healthy donors. Profiled with immunoSEQ multiplex PCR; TCRdb holds only in-frame clones, not every one. The table includes roughly 150,000 clones, roughly 91% detected once. The specimen sequenced was PBMCs. The receptors shown here come from a woman aged 18-29 years in good health and CMV-seropositive.

This rearrangement joins TRBV30 to TRBJ2-3, with D possibly TRBD2 on 6 matching bases. Germline V gene data show CDR1 as GTSNPN and CDR2 as SVGIG (reference sequence). Trimming took 1 base from V and 2 from J, leaving 7 bases between them. This CDR3 region has 13 residues. The CDR3 DNA reads TGTGCCTGGAGTGGCGGGGTCACAGATACGCAGTATTTT. Translating it yields CAWSGGVTDTQYF.

The rearrangement uses TRBV30 and TRBJ2-7; 11 positions agree with TRBD1. CDR3 length: 14 residues. The ends lost 3 bases at V and 3 bases at J; junction bases unmatched: 4. Germline V gives CDR1 GTSNPN, CDR2 SVGIG (reference sequence). CDR3 nucleotides: TGTGCCTGGAGCCCCGGGACAGGGGGCTACGAGCAGTACTTC. Protein: CAWSPGTGGYEQYF.

V gene TRBV28 combines with J gene TRBJ2-7; TRBD2 aligns across 12 bases. The CDR3 extends over 15 amino acids. Germline V gene data show CDR1 as MDHEN and CDR2 as SYDVKM. V lost 6 bases, J lost 2 bases, and 5 bases stayed unmatched. The CDR3 loop reads CASSPLAGGAYEQYF. CDR3 coding DNA: TGTGCCAGCAGCCCACTAGCGGGAGGAGCCTACGAGCAGTACTTC.

The CDR3 nucleotides are TGCGCCAGCAGCCAAGGGGCCCGTGAGTCTCTCGAGCAGTACTTC. Protein: CASSQGARESLEQYF. This chain uses TRBV4-1 with TRBJ2-7, with D uncertain. CDR1 and CDR2 from the germline V gene are MGHRA and YSYEKL. V lost 1 base to trimming and J lost 6 bases, with 16 bases between them. This CDR3 spans 15 amino acids.

The V gene is TRBV19, the J gene TRBJ1-3; TRBD1 is a possible D gene (6 bases). V lost 7 bases to trimming and J lost 7 bases, with 17 bases between them. The length of the CDR3 is 14 residues. Germline CDR1 is LNHDA and CDR2 is SQIVND (reference sequence). The CDR3 sequence: CASTFRGSGNTIYF. In nucleotides, the CDR3 is TGTGCCAGTACCTTCAGGGGTTCGGGGAACACCATATATTTT.

CDR3 nucleotide sequence: TGTGCCAGCAGCTTGGTCAGGGGGCGCGTTGGCTACACCTTC. This translates into CASSLVRGRVGYTF. The chain joins TRBV5-6 to TRBJ1-2; 8 bases map to TRBD1. Losses at the gene ends were 0 bases for V and 7 bases for J; bases not matched to a gene: 5. The CDR3 is 14 residues long. The V gene's germline CDR1 is SGHDT and CDR2 YYEEEE.